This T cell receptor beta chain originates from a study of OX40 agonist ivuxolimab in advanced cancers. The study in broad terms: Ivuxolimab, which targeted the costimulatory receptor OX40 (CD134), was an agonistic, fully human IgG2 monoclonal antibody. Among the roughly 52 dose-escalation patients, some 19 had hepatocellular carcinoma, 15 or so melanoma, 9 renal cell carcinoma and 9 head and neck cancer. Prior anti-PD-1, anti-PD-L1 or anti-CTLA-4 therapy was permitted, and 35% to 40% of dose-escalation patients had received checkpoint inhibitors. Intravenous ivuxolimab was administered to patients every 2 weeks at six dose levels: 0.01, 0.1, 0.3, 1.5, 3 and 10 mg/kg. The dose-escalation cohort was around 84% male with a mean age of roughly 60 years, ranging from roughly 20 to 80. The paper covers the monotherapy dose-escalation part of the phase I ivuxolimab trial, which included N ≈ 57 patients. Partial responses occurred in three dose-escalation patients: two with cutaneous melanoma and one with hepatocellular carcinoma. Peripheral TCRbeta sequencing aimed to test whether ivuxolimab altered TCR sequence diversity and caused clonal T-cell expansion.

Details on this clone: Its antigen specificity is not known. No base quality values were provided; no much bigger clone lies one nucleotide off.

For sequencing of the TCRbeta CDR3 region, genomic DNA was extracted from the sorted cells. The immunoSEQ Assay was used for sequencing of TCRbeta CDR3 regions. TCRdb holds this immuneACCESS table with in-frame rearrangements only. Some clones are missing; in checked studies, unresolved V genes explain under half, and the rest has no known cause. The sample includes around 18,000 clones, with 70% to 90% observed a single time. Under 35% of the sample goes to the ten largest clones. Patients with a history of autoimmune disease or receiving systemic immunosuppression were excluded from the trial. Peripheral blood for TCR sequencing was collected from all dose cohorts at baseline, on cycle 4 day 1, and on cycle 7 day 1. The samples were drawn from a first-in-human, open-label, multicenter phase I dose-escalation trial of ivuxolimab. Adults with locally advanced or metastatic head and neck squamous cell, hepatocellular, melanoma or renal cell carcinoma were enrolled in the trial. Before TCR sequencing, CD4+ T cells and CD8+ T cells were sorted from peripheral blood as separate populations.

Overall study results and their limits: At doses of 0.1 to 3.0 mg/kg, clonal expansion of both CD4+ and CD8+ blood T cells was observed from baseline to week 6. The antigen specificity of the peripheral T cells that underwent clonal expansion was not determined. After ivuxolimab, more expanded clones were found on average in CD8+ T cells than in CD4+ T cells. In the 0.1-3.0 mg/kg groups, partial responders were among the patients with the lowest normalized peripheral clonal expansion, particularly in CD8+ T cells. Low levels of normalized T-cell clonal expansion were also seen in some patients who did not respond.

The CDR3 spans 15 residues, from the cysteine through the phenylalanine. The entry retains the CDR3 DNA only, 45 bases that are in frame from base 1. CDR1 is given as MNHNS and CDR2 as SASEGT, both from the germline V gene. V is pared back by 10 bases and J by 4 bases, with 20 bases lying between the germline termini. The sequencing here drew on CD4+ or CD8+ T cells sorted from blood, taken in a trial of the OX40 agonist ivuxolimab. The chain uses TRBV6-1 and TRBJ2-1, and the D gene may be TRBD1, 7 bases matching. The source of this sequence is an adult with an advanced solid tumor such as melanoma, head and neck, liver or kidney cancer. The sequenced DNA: TGTGCCACCTTAGGGGGGACAGCCCTTTACAATGAGCAGTTCTTC. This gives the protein CATLGGTALYNEQFF.